This T cell receptor beta chain was recorded in a study of response to subunit inactivated influenza vaccine. Study-wide results and limits: The study's authors posited that every seasonal influenza vaccination enlists few new T cells.

Regarding this clonotype: What it recognizes is unknown.

The CDR3 consists of 14 residues. Per the germline V gene, CDR1 is DFQATT and CDR2 is SNEGSKA (reference sequence). The V end was cut by 1 base, the J end by 5 bases, with 14 bases between. TCRdb re-derived calls from the RT-PCR reads in MiXCR, one entry per CDR3 protein. Of around 750,000 distinct CDR3 sequences listed, 21% are singletons. The specimen comprised PBMCs from blood, sampled 5 to 6 days after vaccination. The TCR originated in a man over 45 who received an inactivated influenza vaccine. The rearrangement joins TRBV20-1 to TRBJ1-2; no firm D call. CDR3 amino acids: CSARVSGKEYGYTF. For the CDR3, the DNA is TGCAGTGCTAGAGTTTCGGGAAAGGAGTATGGCTACACCTTC.